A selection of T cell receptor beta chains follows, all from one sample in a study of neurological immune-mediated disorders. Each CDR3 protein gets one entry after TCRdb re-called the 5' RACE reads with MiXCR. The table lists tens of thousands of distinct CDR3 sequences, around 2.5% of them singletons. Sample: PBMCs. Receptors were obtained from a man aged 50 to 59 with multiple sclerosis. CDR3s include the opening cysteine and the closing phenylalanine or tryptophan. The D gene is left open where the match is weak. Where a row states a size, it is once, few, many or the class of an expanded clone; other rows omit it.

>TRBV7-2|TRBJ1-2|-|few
CASSLESNYGYTF
TGTGCCAGCAGCTTGGAGAGCAACTATGGCTACACCTTC
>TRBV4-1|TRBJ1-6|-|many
CASSQAGQYNSPLHF
TGCGCCAGCAGCCAGGCCGGACAATATAATTCACCCCTCCACTTT
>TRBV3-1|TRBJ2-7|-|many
CASSGWVDTSYEQYF
TGTGCCAGCAGTGGTTGGGTCGACACCTCCTACGAGCAGTACTTC
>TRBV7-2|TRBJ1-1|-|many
CASRTDGFMNTEAFF
TGTGCCAGCAGAACGGACGGGTTCATGAACACTGAAGCTTTCTTT
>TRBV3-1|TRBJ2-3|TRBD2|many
CASSPIAGGLTDTQYF
TGTGCCAGCAGCCCAATAGCGGGGGGGCTCACAGATACGCAGTATTTT
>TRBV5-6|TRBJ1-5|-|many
CASSLGARDQPQHF
TGTGCCAGCAGCTTGGGGGCGCGAGATCAGCCCCAGCATTTT
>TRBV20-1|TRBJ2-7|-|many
CSARQGLDEQYF
TGCAGTGCTAGACAGGGGCTAGATGAGCAGTACTTC
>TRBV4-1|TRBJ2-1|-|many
CASSQVGNEQFF
TGCGCCAGCAGCCAAGTTGGCAATGAGCAGTTCTTC
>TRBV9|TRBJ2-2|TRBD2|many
CASSPGRGGWTGELFF
TGTGCCAGCAGCCCCGGGCGGGGGGGCTGGACCGGGGAGCTGTTTTTT
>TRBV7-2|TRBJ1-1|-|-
CASITGITEAFF
TGTGCCAGCATCACAGGAATCACTGAAGCTTTCTTT
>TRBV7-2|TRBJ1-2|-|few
CASSRSYSTALGGYTF
TGTGCCAGCAGCCGATCCTATTCGACAGCCCTAGGAGGCTACACCTTC